The subject of this entry is one TCR beta chain. These data are taken from a study of control samples from healthy donors and cancer patients. The length of the CDR3 is 14 residues. V lost 3 bases and J lost 3, with 10 bases in between. Germline loops: CDR1 SGHTA, CDR2 FQGNSA. Measured with immunoSEQ multiplex PCR; TCRdb has only the in-frame clones, and not every one. The sample carries 90,000 to 140,000 clones, roughly 85% recorded once. The TCR originated in a woman aged 45-60 years in good health. Sequenced input: blood. The V call is TRBV7-2, the J call TRBJ2-3; D is undetermined. The CDR3 DNA reads as TGTGCCAGCAGCTTTGGTCCGAGTACAGATACGCAGTATTTT. This sequence encodes CASSFGPSTDTQYF.